This T cell receptor (beta chain) was observed in a study of response to subunit inactivated influenza vaccine. Study conclusions and caveats: Only a handful of new T cells, the authors suggested, are recruited with each seasonal influenza vaccination.

The length of the CDR3 is 17 residues. In germline, CDR1 is LGHNA, CDR2 YNFKEQ. One entry per CDR3 protein, called by TCRdb with MiXCR from the RT-PCR reads. The repertoire holds almost 600,000 distinct CDR3 sequences, with approximately 14% as singletons. In its sample, this clonotype was seen a few times. Its specificity is not known. Germline is not matched at one junction end, which may reflect a read error. This receptor was taken from a man aged 45-65 years who received an inactivated influenza vaccine. This chain joins TRBV4-2 and TRBJ2-7, with 9 nucleotides matching TRBD2. The specimen comprised PBMCs from blood, sampled roughly 12 days after vaccination. CDR3 coding DNA: TGTGCCAGCAGCCAAGATTGGGCGGGAGGGCCCTCCAACGAGCAGTACTTC. Translation gives CASSQDWAGGPSNEQYF.